The clone carrying this TCR beta chain was detected many times. What it recognizes is unknown. The V end was cut by 6 bases, the J end by 10 bases, with 16 bases between. The CDR3 consists of 13 residues. The data are from a study of identical twins. Study results and caveats: In beta out-of-frame sequences, the excess sharing between twins was weaker. Some out-of-frame alpha sequences were shared by twins, and these showed excess low generation probability.

Unique molecular identifiers were present on the cDNA, and a universal primer site came from template switching. TCRdb called the 5' RACE reads again in MiXCR, with one record for every CDR3 protein. The sample consists of around 100,000 distinct CDR3 sequences, under 7% of them appearing once. The V gene is TRBV12-3 or TRBV12-4, the J gene TRBJ2-1; maybe TRBD2 (6 bases). Sequenced sample: memory T cells sorted from blood. The receptor comes from a woman between 45 and 60 years old in good health. The CDR3, as DNA: TGTGCCAGCAGAGGGGCGGGGCGGAGCGAGCAGTTCTTC. This gives the protein CASRGAGRSEQFF.